Each of the 18 T cell receptor beta chains below was sequenced from the same sample in a study of Tregs in tolerant kidney transplant recipients. The protocol was immunoSEQ multiplex PCR, while the TCRdb copy is restricted to in-frame clones and leaves out a portion. This sample has under 300,000 clones; approximately 84% occur once, and the top ten carry over 0.5%. Material for sequencing was CD4+ T cells from blood. These TCRs come from a human donor in good health.

A single count supports this clone. The rearrangement joins TRBV5-1 to TRBJ1-1; perhaps TRBD1 as D (6 bases). The CDR3 totals 15 residues. Germline V gives CDR1 SGHRS, CDR2 YFSETQ. Trimming took 1 base from V and 1 from J, leaving 11 bases between them. The CDR3, as DNA: TGCGCCAGCAGCTTGTCTCAGGGGACGAACACTGAAGCTTTCTTT. Amino acid sequence: CASSLSQGTNTEAFF. The full variable domain, in which reference TRBV5-1 and TRBJ1-1 provide the parts outside the CDR3, is KAGVTQTPRYLIKTRGQQVTLSCSPISGHRSVSWYQQTPGQGLQFLFEYFSETQRNKGNFPGRFSGRQFSNSRSEMNVSTLELGDSALYLCASSLSQGTNTEAFFGQGTRLTVV.

This clone was detected only a few times. This chain uses TRBV6-6 with TRBJ1-3; D might be TRBD1 (6 bases). Trimming shortened V by 6 bases and J by 0 bases, and 9 bases separated the two germline ends. This CDR3 is 14 amino acids long. The germline gives CDR1 MNHNY, CDR2 SVGAGI (reference sequence). The CDR3 sequence: CASRSTGSGNTIYF. The CDR3 DNA reads as TGTGCCAGCAGATCGACAGGCTCTGGAAACACCATATATTTT.

V is TRBV6-5 and J is TRBJ1-6, with 7 bases lining up with TRBD1. V was clipped by 5 bases and J by 9 bases; unmatched bases: 7. Germline V gene lookup returns CDR1 MNHEY and CDR2 SVGAGI. The CDR3 is made up of 14 amino acids. Here the CDR3 reads CASSNRQGGSPLHF. DNA for the CDR3: TGTGCCAGCAGTAACCGACAGGGCGGTTCACCCCTCCACTTT.

This chain uses TRBV5-6 with TRBJ1-2; no firm D call. The V gene's germline CDR1 is SGHDT and CDR2 YYEEEE. This CDR3 spans 13 amino acids. V was cut by 5 bases and J by 4 bases, with 12 bases left in between. In nucleotides, the CDR3 is TGTGCCAGCAGTATCGTCAGGTCCTATGGCTACACCTTC. Protein: CASSIVRSYGYTF.

This chain connects TRBV6-1 to TRBJ1-1; no reliable D call. The germline gives CDR1 MNHNS, CDR2 SASEGT. V lost 4 bases and J lost 5, with 8 bases in between. This CDR3 has 12 amino acids. In nucleotides, the CDR3 is TGTGCCAGCAGTGTCGGGAGGACTGAAGCTTTCTTT. Residues: CASSVGRTEAFF.

This clone was seen only a few times. V and J are TRBV7-2 and TRBJ1-4; D not certain. Per germline, CDR1 SGHTA and CDR2 FQGNSA. The CDR3 totals 15 residues. Trimming took off 5 bases at V and 1 base at J, with 11 bases between the two ends. CDR3 region: CASSPTGLTNEKLFF. The CDR3 DNA reads TGTGCCAGCAGCCCGACCGGCCTAACTAATGAAAAACTGTTTTTT.

This clone is a singleton in its sample. V gene TRBV10-3 combines with J gene TRBJ1-3; 10 nucleotides line up with TRBD1. The germline V gene encodes CDR1 ENHRY and CDR2 SYGVKD. Losses at the gene ends were 6 bases for V and 8 bases for J; bases not matched to a gene: 10. This CDR3 is built from 15 residues. The CDR3 DNA reads TGTGCCATCAGCCGAGGACAGGGGGGTTGGGACACCATATATTTT. Its translation: CAISRGQGGWDTIYF.

V and J are TRBV6-4 and TRBJ2-1; 11 bases are shared with TRBD2. V was pared by 8 bases and J by 4 bases, with 4 bases of the junction left unmatched. CDR3 length: 14 amino acids. CDR1 MRHNA and CDR2 SNTAGT come from the germline V gene. DNA for the CDR3: TGTGCCAGCCCCGGGACTAGCGGTTACAATGAGCAGTTCTTC. Its translation is CASPGTSGYNEQFF.

This chain links TRBV4-1 with TRBJ1-2; TRBD1 aligns across 7 bases. Per the germline V gene, CDR1 is MGHRA and CDR2 is YSYEKL. After removal of 0 bases from V and 4 bases from J, the junction contained 5 bases not matched to a gene. The CDR3 runs to 15 residues. CDR3 in amino acids: CASSQEGTVVYGYTF. The DNA of the CDR3 is TGCGCCAGCAGCCAAGAAGGGACAGTTGTCTATGGCTACACCTTC.

This clone was picked up a small number of times. CDR3 sequence (DNA): TGTGCCAGCTCACCACGTAGGACAGGAATCGGTAATTCACCCCTCCACTTT. Its protein product is CASSPRRTGIGNSPLHF. This rearrangement joins TRBV18 to TRBJ1-6, with TRBD1 identical over 7 bases. V lost 1 base and J lost 6; bases outside the gene matches: 9. The CDR3 is 17 amino acids. Germline V CDR1 and CDR2: KGHSH, LQKENI.

The chain carries TRBV5-1 and TRBJ1-5; 7 bases are shared with TRBD1. The CDR3 has 15 amino acids. V gave up 0 bases and J gave up 7 bases; unmatched junction bases: 7. Germline V gene lookup returns CDR1 SGHRS and CDR2 YFSETQ. CDR3 amino acids: CASSLDGAGGQPQHF. The CDR3 region has the DNA TGCGCCAGCAGCTTGGATGGGGCAGGGGGGCAGCCCCAGCATTTT.

This clone appeared a few times. The V and J genes are TRBV6-1 and TRBJ1-5; a possible D gene is TRBD1 (6 bases). Germline CDR1 and CDR2: MNHNS and SASEGT. The CDR3 is 15 amino acids. Trimming left V 5 bases short and J 4 bases short, with 15 bases between. Written as DNA, the CDR3 is TGTGCCAGCAGTCCCGGACAGACCCCTAATCAGCCCCAGCATTTT. This encodes CASSPGQTPNQPQHF.

The sample holds one count of this clone. The rearrangement uses TRBV9 and TRBJ2-1; D is perhaps TRBD1 or TRBD2 (5 bases each). The CDR3 is 15 amino acids. Germline assignment: CDR1 SGDLS and CDR2 YYNGEE. Trimming cost V 4 bases and J 8 bases, with 19 bases left between them. Written as DNA, the CDR3 is TGTGCCAGCAGCCCCGGGACGCCTAGGGCCGATGAGCAGTTCTTC. It specifies CASSPGTPRADEQFF.

This chain links TRBV9 with TRBJ2-3; 8 bases line up with TRBD2. Looked up from germline, CDR1 is SGDLS and CDR2 is YYNGEE. The CDR3 length is 16 residues. The ends lost 4 bases at V and 2 bases at J; junction bases unmatched: 9. In DNA form, the CDR3 reads TGTGCCAGCAGCTCATCCGGGACTAGGCCCACAGATACGCAGTATTTT. This sequence encodes CASSSSGTRPTDTQYF.

The gene calls are TRBV18 and TRBJ1-4, with a weak D call TRBD1 (5 bases). The CDR3 spans 14 residues. Germline lookup yields CDR1 KGHSH and CDR2 LQKENI. V gave up 6 bases and J gave up 5 bases, with 13 bases separating them. The CDR3 reads CASSSGAGNEKLFF. The CDR3 nucleotides read TGTGCCAGCTCGTCTGGGGCAGGGAATGAAAAACTGTTTTTT. Full variable domain (remainder filled in from reference TRBV18 and TRBJ1-4): NAGVMQNPRHLVRRRGQEARLRCSPMKGHSHVYWYRQLPEEGLKFMVYLQKENIIDESGMPKERFSAEFPKEGPSILRIQQVVRGDSAAYFCASSSGAGNEKLFFGSGTQLSVL.

CDR3: CASSIDLGTGKETQYF. CDR3 bases: TGTGCCAGTAGTATAGACCTCGGGACAGGGAAAGAGACCCAGTACTTC. The V gene is TRBV19, the J gene TRBJ2-5, with 9 bases that match TRBD1. CDR1 is LNHDA, CDR2 SQIVND, per germline (reference sequence). J was trimmed by 3 bases and V by 0 bases; bases with no gene match: 5. The CDR3 spans 16 residues. The whole variable domain, remainder taken from reference TRBV19 and TRBJ2-5, is DGGITQSPKYLFRKEGQNVTLSCEQNLNHDAMYWYRQDPGQGLRLIYYSQIVNDFQKGDIAEGYSVSREKKESFPLTVTSAQKNPTAFYLCASSIDLGTGKETQYFGPGTRLLVL.

This clone was found once. The chain combines TRBV9 with TRBJ2-7, with D tentatively TRBD1 (6 bases). Trimming took 7 bases from V and 7 from J, leaving 21 bases between them. CDR3 length equals 14 residues. Germline CDR1 is SGDLS and CDR2 is YYNGEE. CDR3 loop: CASGSGVILGEQYF. Here the CDR3 DNA reads TGTGCCAGCGGCTCAGGGGTCATATTGGGGGAGCAGTACTTC.

The V call is TRBV15, the J call TRBJ2-1; D remains ambiguous. Germline assignment: CDR1 LNHNV and CDR2 YYDKDF (reference sequence). The CDR3 runs 12 residues. Trimming took off 1 base at V and 9 bases at J, with 7 bases between the two ends. The CDR3 region is CATSRALGEQFF. The CDR3 bases are TGTGCCACCAGCAGAGCATTAGGTGAGCAGTTCTTC.